This TCR beta chain was sequenced in a study of T and B cells in COVID-19 patients. Study at large: Peripheral blood came from COVID-19 patients with active infection or after recovery. Recovered patients mostly had mild to moderate COVID-19 managed as outpatients. Critical illness requiring mechanical ventilation or extracorporeal membrane oxygenation affected about 65% of the 20 active-infection patients. Comorbidities linked to unfavorable COVID-19 outcome were present in 18 of 20 active-infection patients.

Many counts were recorded for this clonotype. TRB rearrangements were amplified by multiplex PCR with BIOMED2 TRB-A/B primers. Each CDR3 protein is one row after TCRdb ran MiXCR on the multiplex PCR reads. Of 20,000 to 25,000 distinct CDR3 sequences detected, 30% appear once; the ten largest clones hold 2.1%. Germline V CDR1 and CDR2: MNHEY, SVGAGI. Trimming cost V 5 bases and J 6 bases; bases outside gene matches: 12. The CDR3 has 16 amino acids. Blood genomic DNA input for TRB amplification was 250-500 ng. The chain links TRBV6-5 to TRBJ2-3; 9 bases are a match to TRBD1. Sequencing input: blood. This clonotype originated in a human donor who had recovered from COVID-19. In DNA, the CDR3 is TGTGCCAGCAGTAAGACCGGGACAGGGTCCGTGGATACGCAGTATTTT. Protein: CASSKTGTGSVDTQYF.